A single sample is the source of the 7 T cell receptor beta chains below, sequenced in a study of T cells in Graves' hyperthyroidism and ophthalmopathy. Amplification of TCR beta CDR3 regions was performed using RNA transcripts as template. A first-round RT-PCR of the TCR CDR3 used the HTBI primer set. MiXCR was run by TCRdb on the multiplex PCR reads, yielding one entry per CDR3 protein. The sample carries over 350,000 distinct CDR3 sequences, about 18% recorded once. Sequencing input: blood. The source is a man aged 18-30 years with Graves' ophthalmopathy.

This clonotype was seen a few times. The chain joins TRBV7-8 to TRBJ1-3; possible D gene TRBD1, 6 bases. Germline lookup yields CDR1 SGHVS and CDR2 FQNEAQ. V shed 2 bases and J shed 0 bases, with 14 bases lying between them. The CDR3 is made up of 17 amino acids. For the CDR3, the DNA is TGTGCCAGCAGCTTACGGGGCGGGGACAACTCTGGAAACACCATATATTTT. Its translation is CASSLRGGDNSGNTIYF.

There are many counts of this clonotype. V gene TRBV7-8 combines with J gene TRBJ1-1, with a possible D match to TRBD1 (6 bases). The germline V gene has CDR1 SGHVS and CDR2 FQNEAQ. The CDR3 is 13 amino acids. The germline V and J ends were trimmed by 2 bases and 6 bases, with 10 bases remaining between them. The CDR3 spells CASSLSGVPEAFF. CDR3 DNA: TGTGCCAGCAGCTTATCAGGGGTTCCTGAAGCTTTCTTT.

With regard to this clonotype: A much bigger clone sits one base away, suggesting this may be a read error. The chain combines TRBV9 with TRBJ1-5; D call uncertain. Per the germline V gene, CDR1 is SGDLS and CDR2 is YYNGEE. This CDR3 comprises 13 residues. The V end was cut by 0 bases, the J end by 3 bases, with 4 bases between. CDR3 DNA sequence: TGTGCCAGCAGCGTAGATGACAATCAGCCCCAGCATTTT. As protein: CASSVDDNQPQHF.

A remark on this clonotype: A read error may explain this, as a much larger clone is one base away. The genes are TRBV27 and TRBJ2-7; TRBD1 agrees at 8 bases. Trimming at V came to 4 bases and at J to 7 bases, leaving 3 bases not matched to a gene. CDR1 MNHEY and CDR2 SMNVEV come from the germline V gene (reference sequence). There are 12 residues in the CDR3. In DNA form, the CDR3 reads TGTGCCAGCAGTTCAGGGGGCGGTGAGCAGTACTTC. Encoded protein: CASSSGGGEQYF.

The chain has TRBV6-2 or TRBV6-3 and TRBJ2-1, with TRBD2 matching over 7 bases. Looked up from germline, CDR1 is MNHEY and CDR2 is SVGEGT. The CDR3 consists of 13 residues. V was pared by 7 bases and J by 9 bases, with 9 bases of the junction left unmatched. The CDR3 coding sequence is TGTGCCAGCAAACTTAGCGGGCGGGGTGAGCAGTTCTTC. Translated: CASKLSGRGEQFF.

V gene TRBV20-1 combines with J gene TRBJ1-2; D is unclear. The CDR3 loop spans 14 amino acids. CDR1 is DFQATT, CDR2 SNEGSKA, per germline (reference sequence). V lost 6 bases to trimming and J lost 6 bases, with 20 bases between them. The CDR3 reads CSALDDGVGHGYTF. The CDR3 bases are TGCAGTGCCCTAGATGACGGGGTGGGCCATGGCTACACCTTC.

In its sample, this clonotype was seen many times. This chain joins TRBV11-2 and TRBJ1-1; possibly TRBD1 for D (5 bases). The CDR3 covers 15 residues. The ends were cut back, 0 bases at V and 5 bases at J, with 13 bases in the middle. The germline CDR1 and CDR2 sequences are SGHAT and FQNNGV. The DNA for the CDR3 is TGTGCCAGCAGCTTAGATCATCTGGGGCGGACTGAAGCTTTCTTT. Translated, it gives CASSLDHLGRTEAFF.